One sample yielded the 32 T cell receptor beta chains listed below, sequenced in a study of T cell responses to AZD1222 COVID-19 vaccine. TCRdb's table, derived via immunoSEQ multiplex PCR, lists solely in-frame clones and lacks some. The sample lists tens of thousands of clones; roughly 86% were seen once. This sample comprised peripheral blood, obtained 28 days after the second AZD1222 dose. These receptors all come from an adult who received the AZD1222 COVID-19 vaccine.

As regards this clone: The same CDR3 also results from other DNA sequences found in this sample. CDR3 region: CASSLVRYNEQFF. CDR3 DNA: TGTGCCAGCAGCTTAGTCAGATACAATGAGCAGTTCTTC. The rearrangement joins TRBV7-9 to TRBJ2-1, with no clear D. V gave up 1 base and J gave up 4 bases, with 5 bases separating them. Looked up from germline, CDR1 is SEHNR and CDR2 is FQNEAQ (reference sequence). CDR3 length: 13 amino acids.

The chain has TRBV5-5 and TRBJ2-1; D call uncertain. This CDR3 spans 14 amino acids. Trimming stripped 1 base from V and 4 bases from J, with 9 bases between. The germline gives CDR1 SGHKS, CDR2 YYEKEE (reference sequence). CDR3 sequence: CASSLSPTYNEQFF. DNA of the CDR3: TGTGCCAGCAGCTTGTCCCCGACATACAATGAGCAGTTCTTC.

This rearrangement joins TRBV5-1 to TRBJ2-1; 9 bases are a match to TRBD2. This CDR3 spans 18 amino acids. J lost 4 bases, V lost 0 bases, and 11 bases had no gene match. Germline V gene lookup returns CDR1 SGHRS and CDR2 YFSETQ. CDR3 nucleotide sequence: TGCGCCAGCAGCTTGGGGGCCCTGACTAGCGGAAAATACAATGAGCAGTTCTTC. This translates into CASSLGALTSGKYNEQFF. The full variable domain, its missing parts supplied by reference TRBV5-1 and TRBJ2-1, is KAGVTQTPRYLIKTRGQQVTLSCSPISGHRSVSWYQQTPGQGLQFLFEYFSETQRNKGNFPGRFSGRQFSNSRSEMNVSTLELGDSALYLCASSLGALTSGKYNEQFFGPGTRLTVL.

For the CDR3, the DNA is TGTGCCAGCAGCGACGGGTATGGCTACACCTTC. This translates into CASSDGYGYTF. The rearrangement uses TRBV9 and TRBJ1-2; D unresolved. CDR3 length: 11 residues. CDR1 and CDR2 from the germline V gene are SGDLS and YYNGEE. The ends were cut back, 3 bases at V and 5 bases at J, with 5 bases in the middle. Full variable domain (missing parts from reference TRBV9 and TRBJ1-2): DSGVTQTPKHLITATGQRVTLRCSPRSGDLSVYWYQQSLDQGLQFLIQYYNGEERAKGNILERFSAQQFPDLHSELNLSSLELGDSALYFCASSDGYGYTFGSGTRLTVV.

The V gene is TRBV6-5, the J gene TRBJ2-2; TRBD1 matches at 9 bases. CDR1 MNHEY and CDR2 SVGAGI come from the germline V gene. This CDR3 has 15 amino acids. V lost 2 bases, J lost 3 bases, and 1 base stayed unmatched. The DNA of the CDR3 is TGTGCCAGCAGTTACGACAGGGGGTACACCGGGGAGCTGTTTTTT. As protein: CASSYDRGYTGELFF.

V is TRBV4-1 and J is TRBJ2-3; D may be TRBD2 (6 bases). The CDR3 covers 15 residues. Germline lookup yields CDR1 MGHRA and CDR2 YSYEKL. V shed 7 bases and J shed 2 bases, with 16 bases lying between them. CDR3 in amino acids: CASTPEGPSTDTQYF. CDR3 bases: TGCGCCAGCACGCCGGAGGGTCCCTCCACAGATACGCAGTATTTT.

V and J are TRBV5-6 and TRBJ2-3; D is ambiguous. The V and J ends lost 0 bases and 3 bases respectively, with 11 bases between them. Germline V gene data show CDR1 as SGHDT and CDR2 as YYEEEE. CDR3 length: 15 residues. CDR3 DNA: TGTGCCAGCAGCTTGGACCCCCAGAGGACAGATACGCAGTATTTT. Translation gives CASSLDPQRTDTQYF.

V usage is TRBV15 and J usage is TRBJ2-7, with D perhaps matching TRBD2 (6 bases). This CDR3 has 17 amino acids. Germline lookup yields CDR1 LNHNV and CDR2 YYDKDF (reference sequence). Trimming removed 0 bases from V and 3 bases from J, with 18 bases in between. CDR3 sequence (DNA): TGTGCCACCAGCAGAGAGAGCGGGCACCTACCGAACTACGAGCAGTACTTC. Its translation is CATSRESGHLPNYEQYF.

This clone was seen a handful of times. The CDR3 nucleotides are TGTGCCAGCAGTGAGACAGGGGACACCGGGGAGCTGTTTTTT. Translation: CASSETGDTGELFF. The chain employs TRBV6-4 and TRBJ2-2, with 8 bases matching TRBD1. The CDR3 spans 14 residues. With V trimmed by 3 bases and J by 3 bases, 0 bases remained unmatched. The germline CDR1 and CDR2 sequences are MRHNA and SNTAGT.

The V gene is TRBV5-1, the J gene TRBJ2-7; D is undetermined. The germline V gene encodes CDR1 SGHRS and CDR2 YFSETQ. V lost 4 bases to trimming and J lost 6 bases, with 20 bases between them. This CDR3 has 15 amino acids. The CDR3 is CASSPRTDMFGEQYF. CDR3 nucleotides: TGCGCCAGCAGCCCGCGAACAGATATGTTCGGCGAGCAGTACTTC.

The genes are TRBV28 and TRBJ1-4, with TRBD1 matching over 10 bases. V lost 5 bases and J lost 5; bases outside the gene matches: 5. CDR3 length: 15 residues. CDR1 MDHEN and CDR2 SYDVKM come from the germline V gene. The CDR3 spells CASSPPGQGNEKLFF. The DNA for the CDR3 is TGTGCCAGCAGTCCGCCGGGACAGGGGAATGAAAAACTGTTTTTT.

This clone was counted between two and nine times. V usage is TRBV18 and J usage is TRBJ1-1; maybe TRBD1 (5 bases). CDR1 and CDR2 from the germline V gene are KGHSH and LQKENI. The CDR3 consists of 15 residues. V was shortened by 2 bases and J by 3 bases, with 13 bases between the two germline ends. The CDR3 loop is CASSPARATYTEAFF. The CDR3 DNA reads as TGTGCCAGCTCACCAGCCAGGGCAACTTACACTGAAGCTTTCTTT.

The rearrangement links TRBV10-2 to TRBJ1-2; tentative D call: TRBD1 (6 bases). This CDR3 comprises 14 residues. The ends were cut back, 2 bases at V and 4 bases at J, with 11 bases in the middle. CDR1 and CDR2 (germline): WSHSY, SAAADI. The CDR3 sequence is CASSEGADSYGYTF. CDR3 sequence (DNA): TGCGCCAGCAGTGAGGGGGCGGACAGCTATGGCTACACCTTC.

The chain recombines TRBV15 with TRBJ1-4; 9 nucleotides align to TRBD1. V shed 1 base and J 8 bases; nucleotides not matched to a gene: 5. The length of the CDR3 is 15 residues. Germline V gene sequence: CDR1 LNHNV, CDR2 YYDKDF (reference sequence). The CDR3 loop reads CATSRVRQGEEKLFF. The CDR3 nucleotides read TGTGCCACCAGCAGAGTCCGACAGGGGGAGGAAAAACTGTTTTTT.

The chain recombines TRBV3-1 (or the pseudogene TRBV3-2) with TRBJ2-3; 8 bases align to TRBD1. The germline V gene encodes CDR1 LGHDT and CDR2 YNNKEL (reference sequence). Trimming at V came to 8 bases and at J to 3 bases, leaving 7 bases not matched to a gene. The CDR3 is 14 residues long. This chain's CDR3 is CASGRGLGTDTQYF. In DNA form, the CDR3 reads TGTGCCAGCGGCAGGGGGCTTGGAACAGATACGCAGTATTTT.

This clone was counted between two and nine times. This rearrangement joins TRBV7-2 to TRBJ2-1, with 7 bases matching TRBD2. The CDR3 contains 15 residues. The germline CDR1 and CDR2 sequences are SGHTA and FQGNSA. J lost 0 bases, V lost 8 bases, and 7 bases had no gene match. The CDR3 bases are TGTGCCAGCGTCCTAGCGGCCGTCTCCTACAATGAGCAGTTCTTC. It yields the protein CASVLAAVSYNEQFF.

This chain connects TRBV5-1 to TRBJ2-4; TRBD2 aligns across 7 bases. The length of the CDR3 is 15 residues. CDR1 is SGHRS, CDR2 YFSETQ, per germline. Germline trimming cut 2 bases from V and 0 bases from J; bases unmatched to any gene: 2. CDR3: CASSLVAGAKNIQYF. The CDR3 nucleotides are TGCGCCAGCAGCTTAGTAGCGGGAGCCAAAAACATTCAGTACTTC.

V is TRBV6-6 and J is TRBJ1-1; 9 bases are a match to TRBD1. CDR1 and CDR2 (germline): MNHNY, SVGAGI (reference sequence). The CDR3 totals 14 residues. J was trimmed by 2 bases and V by 6 bases; bases with no gene match: 4. This CDR3 reads CASRDRGVNTEAFF. In nucleotides, the CDR3 is TGTGCCAGCAGAGACAGGGGGGTTAACACTGAAGCTTTCTTT.

The sample holds one count of this clone. This chain joins TRBV6-5 and TRBJ1-1; D not resolved. This CDR3 is 14 amino acids long. Germline CDR1 MNHEY, CDR2 SVGAGI. Trimming took off 6 bases at V and 4 bases at J, with 15 bases between the two ends. CDR3 nucleotides: TGTGCCAGCAGGCCACATGAAATGGTCACTGAAGCTTTCTTT. Protein product: CASRPHEMVTEAFF.

V usage is TRBV6-5 and J usage is TRBJ1-5; no clear D. Germline-derived CDR1 and CDR2 are MNHEY and SVGAGI. The V and J ends lost 0 bases and 9 bases respectively, with 9 bases between them. The length of the CDR3 is 13 residues. CDR3 sequence reads: CASSYSSSGPQHF. CDR3 bases: TGTGCCAGCAGTTACTCGTCTTCCGGGCCCCAGCATTTT.

The chain joins TRBV30 to TRBJ1-3; D gene ambiguous. V was pared by 2 bases and J by 0 bases, with 5 bases between. This CDR3 contains 13 residues. The germline gives CDR1 GTSNPN, CDR2 SVGIG (reference sequence). Written as DNA, the CDR3 is TGTGCCTGGAGTCTTGGCTCTGGAAACACCATATATTTT. Translation: CAWSLGSGNTIYF.

This clone was recorded only once. The rearrangement links TRBV9 to TRBJ2-7; maybe TRBD2 (5 bases). V lost 4 bases and J 0 bases, leaving 11 bases between the germline ends. The CDR3 spans 14 residues. Germline CDR1 and CDR2: SGDLS and YYNGEE. CDR3 loop: CASSPEALSYEQYF. In nucleotides, the CDR3 is TGTGCCAGCAGCCCGGAGGCCCTCTCCTACGAGCAGTACTTC. Full variable domain (rest looked up from reference TRBV9 and TRBJ2-7): DSGVTQTPKHLITATGQRVTLRCSPRSGDLSVYWYQQSLDQGLQFLIQYYNGEERAKGNILERFSAQQFPDLHSELNLSSLELGDSALYFCASSPEALSYEQYFGPGTRLTVT.

The chain combines TRBV19 with TRBJ2-1; a weak D match, TRBD2 (5 bases). V was shortened by 1 base and J by 4 bases, with 5 bases between the two germline ends. The CDR3 length is 13 residues. The germline gives CDR1 LNHDA, CDR2 SQIVND (reference sequence). Here the CDR3 DNA reads TGTGCCAGTAGTATAGGACTATACAATGAGCAGTTCTTC. This translates into CASSIGLYNEQFF.

V and J are TRBV3-1 (or the pseudogene TRBV3-2) and TRBJ1-3; D remains unclear. This CDR3 is 13 amino acids long. From germline, CDR1 is LGHDT and CDR2 YNNKEL (reference sequence). The V end was cut by 2 bases, the J end by 4 bases, with 6 bases between. CDR3 in amino acids: CASSQNAGNTIYF. The CDR3 region has the DNA TGTGCCAGCAGCCAAAACGCAGGAAACACCATATATTTT.

The chain recombines TRBV10-1 with TRBJ1-6; the match to TRBD1 covers 10 bases. The ends lost 3 bases at V and 5 bases at J; junction bases unmatched: 1. The CDR3 is 15 residues long. CDR1 and CDR2 (germline): WNHNN, SYGVQD (reference sequence). The CDR3: CASSEGTGDNSPLHF. The CDR3 DNA is TGCGCCAGCAGTGAAGGGACAGGGGATAATTCACCCCTCCACTTT.

The gene calls are TRBV6-5 and TRBJ2-7, with D perhaps TRBD1 or TRBD2 (5 bases each). From germline, CDR1 is MNHEY and CDR2 SVGAGI. The CDR3 extends over 14 amino acids. V lost 3 bases, J lost 3 bases, and 12 bases lay in between. The CDR3 loop is CASSYRTGGYEQYF. Written as DNA, the CDR3 is TGTGCCAGCAGTTATCGTACAGGAGGCTACGAGCAGTACTTC.

The V call is TRBV6-4, the J call TRBJ2-1; 12 nucleotides line up with TRBD2. With V trimmed by 6 bases and J by 8 bases, 2 bases remained unmatched. The germline V gene encodes CDR1 MRHNA and CDR2 SNTAGT. This CDR3 is built from 13 residues. In DNA form, the CDR3 reads TGTGCCAGCAGCTCTAGCGGGAGGGATGAGCAGTTCTTC. This codes for CASSSSGRDEQFF.

The V gene is TRBV6-2 or TRBV6-3, the J gene TRBJ2-7; no clear D. Germline loops: CDR1 MNHEY, CDR2 SVGEGT. The CDR3 covers 12 residues. Between the trimmed V and J ends, which lost 6 bases and 4 bases, there was a span of 10 bases. The CDR3 is CASSISHYEQYF. The DNA of the CDR3 is TGTGCCAGCAGCATCTCCCATTACGAGCAGTACTTC.

The chain couples TRBV25-1 to TRBJ2-1; D gene unclear. The CDR3 spans 13 residues. V dropped 4 bases and J dropped 8 bases, with 12 bases sitting between them. The germline V gene encodes CDR1 MGHDK and CDR2 SYGVNS. CDR3 loop: CASSVKISYEQFF. The CDR3 bases are TGTGCCAGCAGTGTAAAAATAAGTTATGAGCAGTTCTTC.

The genes are TRBV14 and TRBJ1-6; 10 nucleotides align to TRBD1. This CDR3 region has 15 residues. Germline-derived CDR1 and CDR2 are SGHDN and FVKESK. With V trimmed by 1 base and J by 9 bases, 3 bases remained unmatched. CDR3 protein: CASSQGTGGFSPLHF. CDR3 sequence (DNA): TGTGCCAGCAGCCAAGGGACAGGGGGTTTTTCACCCCTCCACTTT. The entire variable domain, with the rest obtained from reference TRBV14 and TRBJ1-6, is as follows: EAGVTQFPSHSVIEKGQTVTLRCDPISGHDNLYWYRRVMGKEIKFLLHFVKESKQDESGMPNNRFLAERTGGTYSTLKVQPAELEDSGVYFCASSQGTGGFSPLHFGNGTRLTVT.

The V and J genes are TRBV6-1 and TRBJ2-4; TRBD2 is a possible D gene (6 bases). The germline gives CDR1 MNHNS, CDR2 SASEGT. The CDR3 length is 17 residues. The V gene lost 1 base and the J gene lost 2 bases, with 15 bases spanning the gap. CDR3 protein: CASSEVGGDGTKNIQYF. The CDR3 DNA sequence: TGTGCCAGCAGTGAAGTCGGGGGAGATGGCACCAAAAACATTCAGTACTTC.

The V call is TRBV12-5, the J call TRBJ1-4; 9 bases align to TRBD1. V was pared by 4 bases and J by 0 bases, with 6 bases of the junction left unmatched. CDR1 LGHNT and CDR2 FRNRAP come from the germline V gene. The CDR3 loop spans 17 amino acids. The CDR3 here is CASGWGTGSATNEKLFF. The CDR3 region has the DNA TGTGCTAGTGGTTGGGGGACAGGGAGTGCAACTAATGAAAAACTGTTTTTT.